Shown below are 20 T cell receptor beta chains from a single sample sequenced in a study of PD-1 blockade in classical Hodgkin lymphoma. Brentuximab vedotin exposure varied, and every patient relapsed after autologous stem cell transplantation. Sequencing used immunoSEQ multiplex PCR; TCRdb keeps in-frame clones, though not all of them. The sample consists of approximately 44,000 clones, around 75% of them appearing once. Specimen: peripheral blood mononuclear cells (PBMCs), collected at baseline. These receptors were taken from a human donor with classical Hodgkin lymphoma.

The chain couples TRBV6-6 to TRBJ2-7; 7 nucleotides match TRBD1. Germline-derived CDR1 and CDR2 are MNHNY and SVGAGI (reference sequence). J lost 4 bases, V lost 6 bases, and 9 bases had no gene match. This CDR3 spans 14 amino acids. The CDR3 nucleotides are TGTGCCAGCAGGTTGACAGGGCAGGGGTACGAGCAGTACTTC. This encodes CASRLTGQGYEQYF.

The CDR3 here is CASSLGGRKWHF. CDR3 nucleotides: TGTGCCAGCAGCTTAGGCGGACGGAAATGGCATTTT. The genes are TRBV7-2 and TRBJ1-5; D unresolved. Trimming took 1 base from V and 15 from J, leaving 13 bases between them. Germline V gene data show CDR1 as SGHTA and CDR2 as FQGNSA. The length of the CDR3 is 12 residues.

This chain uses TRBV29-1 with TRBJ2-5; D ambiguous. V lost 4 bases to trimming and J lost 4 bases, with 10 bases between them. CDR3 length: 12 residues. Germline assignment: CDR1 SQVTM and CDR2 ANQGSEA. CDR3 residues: CSVGPNGETQYF. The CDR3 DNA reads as TGCAGCGTTGGTCCAAATGGAGAGACCCAGTACTTC.

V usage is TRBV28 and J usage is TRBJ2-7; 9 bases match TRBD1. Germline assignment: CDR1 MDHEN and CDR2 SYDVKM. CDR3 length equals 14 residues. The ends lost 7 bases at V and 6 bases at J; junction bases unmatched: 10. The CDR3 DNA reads TGTGCCAGCATGTCCTCCGGGACAGGGAGCGAGCAGTACTTC. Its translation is CASMSSGTGSEQYF.

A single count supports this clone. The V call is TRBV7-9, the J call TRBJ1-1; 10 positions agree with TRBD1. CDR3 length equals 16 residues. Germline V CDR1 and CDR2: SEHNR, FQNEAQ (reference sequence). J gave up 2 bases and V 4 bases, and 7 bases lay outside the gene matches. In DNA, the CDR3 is TGTGCCAGCAGCTCGCCCGGGACAGGGGTTAACACTGAAGCTTTCTTT. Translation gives CASSSPGTGVNTEAFF.

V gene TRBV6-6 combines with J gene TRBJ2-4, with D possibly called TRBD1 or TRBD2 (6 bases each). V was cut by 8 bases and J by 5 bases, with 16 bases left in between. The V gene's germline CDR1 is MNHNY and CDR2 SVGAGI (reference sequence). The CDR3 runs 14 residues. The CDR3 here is CASSTPGGQNIQYF. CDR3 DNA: TGTGCCAGCTCCACCCCCGGGGGCCAAAACATTCAGTACTTC.

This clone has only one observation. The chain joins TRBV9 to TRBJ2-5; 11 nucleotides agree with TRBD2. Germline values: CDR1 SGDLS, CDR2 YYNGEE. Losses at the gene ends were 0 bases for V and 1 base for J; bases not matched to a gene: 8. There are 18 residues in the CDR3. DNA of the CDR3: TGTGCCAGCAGCGTAGAGGGTTCTAGCGGGAGGTTCCAAGAGACCCAGTACTTC. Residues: CASSVEGSSGRFQETQYF. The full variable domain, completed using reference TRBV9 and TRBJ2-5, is DSGVTQTPKHLITATGQRVTLRCSPRSGDLSVYWYQQSLDQGLQFLIQYYNGEERAKGNILERFSAQQFPDLHSELNLSSLELGDSALYFCASSVEGSSGRFQETQYFGPGTRLLVL.

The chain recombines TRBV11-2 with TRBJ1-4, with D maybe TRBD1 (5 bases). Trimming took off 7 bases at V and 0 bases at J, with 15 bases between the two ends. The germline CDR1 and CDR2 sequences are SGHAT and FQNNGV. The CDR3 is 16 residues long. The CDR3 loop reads CASTRTLGSTNEKLFF. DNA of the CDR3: TGTGCCAGCACCCGGACATTAGGGTCAACTAATGAAAAACTGTTTTTT.

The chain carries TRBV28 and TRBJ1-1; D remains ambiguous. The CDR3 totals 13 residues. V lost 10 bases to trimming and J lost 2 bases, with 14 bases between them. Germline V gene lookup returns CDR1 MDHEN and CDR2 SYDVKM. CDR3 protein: CATSVVVNTEAFF. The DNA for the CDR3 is TGTGCCACCTCCGTTGTTGTTAACACTGAAGCTTTCTTT. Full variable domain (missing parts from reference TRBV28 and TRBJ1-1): DVKVTQSSRYLVKRTGEKVFLECVQDMDHENMFWYRQDPGLGLRLIYFSYDVKMKEKGDIPEGYSVSREKKERFSLILESASTNQTSMYLCATSVVVNTEAFFGQGTRLTVV.

CDR3 DNA sequence: TGTGCCAGCAGCTTCGGCGGGAGGGCCTACGAGCAGTACTTC. It translates to CASSFGGRAYEQYF. The chain is built from TRBV5-4 and TRBJ2-7; 9 positions match TRBD2. Trimming took 2 bases from V and 2 from J; bases not matched to a gene: 2. The CDR3 runs to 14 residues. Germline V gene lookup returns CDR1 SGHNT and CDR2 YYREEE (reference sequence).

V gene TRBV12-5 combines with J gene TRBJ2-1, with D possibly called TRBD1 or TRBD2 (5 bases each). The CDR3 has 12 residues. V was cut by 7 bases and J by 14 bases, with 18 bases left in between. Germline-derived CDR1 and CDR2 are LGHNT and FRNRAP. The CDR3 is CASAYLEGTKFF. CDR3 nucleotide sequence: TGTGCTAGTGCCTACCTGGAAGGGACGAAGTTCTTC.

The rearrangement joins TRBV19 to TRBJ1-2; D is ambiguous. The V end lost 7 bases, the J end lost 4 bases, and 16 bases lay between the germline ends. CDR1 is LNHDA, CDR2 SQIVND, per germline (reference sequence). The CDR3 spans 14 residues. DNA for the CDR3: TGTGCCAGTACCTTTACGCCGGGGTTCTATGGCTACACCTTC. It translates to CASTFTPGFYGYTF.

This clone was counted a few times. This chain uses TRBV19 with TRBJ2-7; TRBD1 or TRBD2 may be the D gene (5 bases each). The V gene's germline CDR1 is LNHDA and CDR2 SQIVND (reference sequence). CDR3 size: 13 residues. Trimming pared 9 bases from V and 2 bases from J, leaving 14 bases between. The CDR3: CASASSRAYEQYF. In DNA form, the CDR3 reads TGTGCCAGCGCCTCTAGCAGGGCCTACGAGCAGTACTTC.

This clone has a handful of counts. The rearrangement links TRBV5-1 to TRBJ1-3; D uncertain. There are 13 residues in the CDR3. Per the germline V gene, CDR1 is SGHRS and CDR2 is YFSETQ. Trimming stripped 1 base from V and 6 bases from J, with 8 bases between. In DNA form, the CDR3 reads TGCGCCAGCAGCTTGACCGACACAAACACCATATATTTT. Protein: CASSLTDTNTIYF.

CDR3 in DNA: TGTGCCAGCAGCTTAACGACTAGCGGAATTCTCCCCTACGAGCAGTACTTC. Translated: CASSLTTSGILPYEQYF. The chain joins TRBV11-2 to TRBJ2-7; 9 nucleotides match TRBD2. CDR3 length: 17 amino acids. V lost 2 bases, J lost 2 bases, and 10 bases stayed unmatched. Germline loops: CDR1 SGHAT, CDR2 FQNNGV.

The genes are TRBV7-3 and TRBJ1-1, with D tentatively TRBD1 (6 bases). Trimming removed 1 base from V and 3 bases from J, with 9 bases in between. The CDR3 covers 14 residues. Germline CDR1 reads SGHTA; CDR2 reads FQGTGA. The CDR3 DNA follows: TGTGCCAGCAGCTTAAAGGGGGGAGACACTGAAGCTTTCTTT. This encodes CASSLKGGDTEAFF. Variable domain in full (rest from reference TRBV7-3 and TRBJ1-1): GAGVSQTPSNKVTEKGKYVELRCDPISGHTALYWYRQSLGQGPEFLIYFQGTGAADDSGLPNDRFFAVRPEGSVSTLKIQRTERGDSAVYLCASSLKGGDTEAFFGQGTRLTVV.

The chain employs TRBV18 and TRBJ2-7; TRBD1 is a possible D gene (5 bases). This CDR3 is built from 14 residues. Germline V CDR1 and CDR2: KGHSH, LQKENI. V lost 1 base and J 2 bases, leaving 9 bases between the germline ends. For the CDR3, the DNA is TGTGCCAGCTCACCACTTACAGGTCCCTACGAGCAGTACTTC. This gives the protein CASSPLTGPYEQYF.

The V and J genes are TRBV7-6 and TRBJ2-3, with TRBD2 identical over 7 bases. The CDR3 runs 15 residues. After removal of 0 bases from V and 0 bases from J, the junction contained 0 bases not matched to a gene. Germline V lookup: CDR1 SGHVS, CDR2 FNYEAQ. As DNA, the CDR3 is TGTGCCAGCAGCTTAGCGACTAGCAGCACAGATACGCAGTATTTT. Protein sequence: CASSLATSSTDTQYF.

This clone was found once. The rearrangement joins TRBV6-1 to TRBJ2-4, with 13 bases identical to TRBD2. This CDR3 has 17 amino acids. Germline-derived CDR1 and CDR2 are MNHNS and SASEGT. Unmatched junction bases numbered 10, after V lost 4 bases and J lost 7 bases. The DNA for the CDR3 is TGTGCCAGCAGTGGCGCGGGACTAGCGGGAAATCGGAACATTCAGTACTTC. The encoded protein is CASSGAGLAGNRNIQYF.

This CDR3 reads CASSPPGQSYEQYF. CDR3 sequence (DNA): TGTGCCAGCAGCCCTCCGGGACAGTCCTACGAGCAGTACTTC. The chain carries TRBV11-2 and TRBJ2-7, with 7 bases lining up with TRBD1. The CDR3 extends over 14 amino acids. CDR1 is SGHAT, CDR2 FQNNGV, per germline. V was clipped by 5 bases and J by 1 base; unmatched bases: 5.